Shown below are 17 T cell receptor beta chains from a single sample sequenced in a study of T cells in localized non-small cell lung cancer. Sequenced by immunoSEQ multiplex PCR; TCRdb stores in-frame clones only, minus some. The data hold 100,000 to 150,000 clones, with around 90% observed a single time. The specimen comprised peripheral blood, sampled before any cancer treatment. The receptors originated from a female donor of 60 years or more with stage I lung adenocarcinoma.

The CDR3 loop is CAWSRQGYEQYF. DNA of the CDR3: TGTGCCTGGAGTCGGCAGGGGTACGAGCAGTACTTC. The chain couples TRBV30 to TRBJ2-7, with D tentatively TRBD1 (6 bases). Deletions cut 2 bases from V and 4 bases from J, with 9 bases between. Per germline, CDR1 GTSNPN and CDR2 SVGIG (reference sequence). The CDR3 extends over 12 amino acids.

CDR3 sequence reads: CASSLGTSGLQETQYF. The CDR3 DNA reads as TGCGCCAGCAGCCTAGGGACTAGCGGGCTCCAAGAGACCCAGTACTTC. The chain employs TRBV5-1 and TRBJ2-5; 12 positions agree with TRBD2. Looked up from germline, CDR1 is SGHRS and CDR2 is YFSETQ. The CDR3 length is 16 residues. J lost 1 base, V lost 4 bases, and 5 bases had no gene match.

Notes on this clone: The junction shows a germline mismatch at one end, possibly a read error. The chain is built from TRBV7-2 and TRBJ2-1; 8 bases match TRBD2. CDR1 and CDR2 from the germline V gene are SGHTA and FQGNSA. The CDR3 loop spans 13 amino acids. CDR3 region: CASTQRAGAEGIF. For the CDR3, the DNA is TGTGCCAGCACCCAGAGAGCGGGGGCCGAGGGGATCTTC.

The chain uses TRBV7-9 and TRBJ1-1, with D maybe TRBD1 (6 bases). The germline V and J ends were trimmed by 4 bases and 1 base, with 10 bases remaining between them. Germline-derived CDR1 and CDR2 are SEHNR and FQNEAQ (reference sequence). The CDR3 runs 14 residues. The CDR3 nucleotides are TGTGCCAGCAGCTCAGGACAGACGAACACTGAAGCTTTCTTT. The encoded protein is CASSSGQTNTEAFF. Using reference TRBV7-9 and TRBJ1-1 for the parts outside the CDR3, the full variable domain is DTGVSQNPRHKITKRGQNVTFRCDPISEHNRLYWYRQTLGQGPEFLTYFQNEAQLEKSRLLSDRFSAERPKGSFSTLEIQRTEQGDSAMYLCASSSGQTNTEAFFGQGTRLTVV.

The rearrangement uses TRBV18 and TRBJ2-1, with TRBD2 matching over 13 bases. Trimming at V came to 5 bases and at J to 6 bases, leaving 4 bases not matched to a gene. The germline V gene has CDR1 KGHSH and CDR2 LQKENI. There are 15 residues in the CDR3. The CDR3 sequence is CASSAGTSGTNEQFF. CDR3 nucleotide sequence: TGTGCCAGCTCAGCCGGGACTAGCGGGACCAATGAGCAGTTCTTC.

This sequence joins TRBV14 and TRBJ2-5, with D unclear. The V end was cut by 2 bases, the J end by 7 bases, with 8 bases between. This CDR3 is built from 12 residues. Germline V gives CDR1 SGHDN, CDR2 FVKESK. CDR3 protein: CASSQPFGTQYF. The CDR3 nucleotides read TGTGCCAGCAGCCAACCCTTTGGGACCCAGTACTTC.

The chain employs TRBV18 and TRBJ1-1, with D uncertain. The V gene's germline CDR1 is KGHSH and CDR2 LQKENI. V was cut by 4 bases and J by 0 bases, with 18 bases left in between. This CDR3 has 17 amino acids. CDR3 loop: CASSRVEPPPLNTEAFF. DNA of the CDR3: TGTGCCAGCTCACGGGTTGAGCCTCCCCCCCTGAACACTGAAGCTTTCTTT.

The chain couples TRBV29-1 to TRBJ2-5; 12 bases fit TRBD2. The CDR3 is 13 amino acids. J was trimmed by 7 bases and V by 7 bases; bases with no gene match: 7. CDR1 is SQVTM, CDR2 ANQGSEA, per germline. The CDR3 DNA sequence: TGCAGCGCCCGACTAGCGGGAGAAGGGACCCAGTACTTC. Its protein is CSARLAGEGTQYF.

The J gene is TRBJ2-5, the V gene TRBV7-3; 8 nucleotides agree with TRBD1. J gave up 5 bases and V 1 base, and 0 bases lay outside the gene matches. This CDR3 is built from 13 residues. The germline V gene has CDR1 SGHTA and CDR2 FQGTGA. The CDR3 spells CASSLNRGETQYF. CDR3 DNA: TGTGCCAGCAGCTTAAACAGGGGGGAGACCCAGTACTTC.

This chain connects TRBV5-1 to TRBJ2-3; 14 positions match TRBD2. The CDR3 totals 17 residues. V gave up 3 bases and J gave up 2 bases; unmatched junction bases: 5. Germline CDR1 is SGHRS and CDR2 is YFSETQ. The CDR3 is CASSSGLAGGNTDTQYF. CDR3 coding DNA: TGCGCCAGCAGCTCCGGACTAGCGGGAGGTAACACAGATACGCAGTATTTT.

V gene TRBV7-9 combines with J gene TRBJ2-3, with D possibly matching TRBD2 (5 bases). Deletions cut 4 bases from V and 3 bases from J, with 17 bases between. Germline V lookup: CDR1 SEHNR, CDR2 FQNEAQ (reference sequence). This CDR3 region has 16 residues. The CDR3 here is CASSSRATVWTDTQYF. In DNA, the CDR3 is TGTGCCAGCAGCTCGCGGGCGACTGTTTGGACAGATACGCAGTATTTT.

The gene calls are TRBV6-6 and TRBJ2-2; D remains unclear. V gave up 6 bases and J gave up 3 bases, with 5 bases separating them. The CDR3 covers 12 residues. From germline, CDR1 is MNHNY and CDR2 SVGAGI (reference sequence). This chain's CDR3 is CASSDYTGELFF. The CDR3 nucleotides read TGTGCCAGCAGCGACTACACCGGGGAGCTGTTTTTT.

This chain joins TRBV5-1 and TRBJ1-3; no definite D call. The germline V gene has CDR1 SGHRS and CDR2 YFSETQ. The CDR3 runs to 15 residues. V was trimmed by 1 base and J by 0 bases, leaving 8 bases between them. In DNA, the CDR3 is TGCGCCAGCAGCTTGCTTCCGAACTCTGGAAACACCATATATTTT. It encodes CASSLLPNSGNTIYF.

The gene calls are TRBV28 and TRBJ1-1; D remains unclear. The V gene's germline CDR1 is MDHEN and CDR2 SYDVKM. The CDR3 consists of 11 residues. Deletions cut 5 bases from V and 3 bases from J, with 4 bases between. CDR3 protein: CASSPHTEAFF. The DNA for the CDR3 is TGTGCCAGCAGTCCGCACACTGAAGCTTTCTTT.

The chain couples TRBV2 to TRBJ2-5; TRBD2 is a possible D gene (6 bases). V was trimmed by 7 bases and J by 3 bases, leaving 6 bases between them. The CDR3 spans 11 residues. Germline V lookup: CDR1 SNHLY, CDR2 FYNNEI. This CDR3 is CASKREETQYF. CDR3 bases: TGTGCCAGCAAGCGGGAAGAGACCCAGTACTTC.

The V gene is TRBV7-2, the J gene TRBJ2-1; D is ambiguous. This CDR3 is built from 14 residues. Deletions cut 2 bases from V and 1 base from J, with 6 bases between. The germline CDR1 and CDR2 sequences are SGHTA and FQGNSA. CDR3 in amino acids: CASSLMASYNEQFF. The CDR3 bases are TGTGCCAGCAGCTTAATGGCTTCCTACAATGAGCAGTTCTTC. The full variable domain, completed using reference TRBV7-2 and TRBJ2-1, is GAGVSQSPSNKVTEKGKDVELRCDPISGHTALYWYRQSLGQGLEFLIYFQGNSAPDKSGLPSDRFSAERTGGSVSTLTIQRTQQEDSAVYLCASSLMASYNEQFFGPGTRLTVL.

The chain combines TRBV28 with TRBJ2-7, with 7 bases lining up with TRBD2. V gave up 7 bases and J gave up 4 bases; unmatched junction bases: 10. The CDR3 totals 14 residues. From germline, CDR1 is MDHEN and CDR2 SYDVKM. This chain's CDR3 is CASTPQDSGYEQYF. The CDR3 nucleotides are TGTGCCAGCACCCCCCAGGATAGCGGGTACGAGCAGTACTTC.